The 26 T cell receptor beta chains below were found in one sample sequenced in a study of molecular identifiers for immune sequencing clone quantification. TCRdb reprocessed the PCR reads with MiXCR, giving one entry per CDR3 protein. The table has roughly 86,000 distinct CDR3 sequences, roughly 19% seen once; the top ten hold 0.75% to 0.95%. The sample comprised naive CD8+ T cells from blood, with Jurkat cell RNA spiked in. Subset specified: FACS-sorted CD8+CD4-CCR7+CD45RA+ naive T cells. These receptors all come from a human donor in good health. Some libraries in this study had Jurkat cell RNA spiked in.

This clonotype was counted many times. The V gene is TRBV24-1, the J gene TRBJ2-2; D is perhaps TRBD1 (5 bases). Germline V lookup: CDR1 KGHDR, CDR2 SFDVKD. V lost 3 bases, J lost 3 bases, and 10 bases lay in between. The CDR3 length is 15 residues. In nucleotides, the CDR3 is TGTGCCACCAGTGATACCCAGGGATACACCGGGGAGCTGTTTTTT. As protein: CATSDTQGYTGELFF.

This clonotype was observed many times. The chain couples TRBV2 to TRBJ1-1; D is uncertain. Germline-derived CDR1 and CDR2 are SNHLY and FYNNEI. V lost 4 bases to trimming and J lost 3 bases, with 9 bases between them. CDR3 length equals 13 residues. CDR3 residues: CASSGVLDTEAFF. DNA for the CDR3: TGTGCCAGCAGTGGGGTGTTGGACACTGAAGCTTTCTTT. Drawing the rest from reference TRBV2 and TRBJ1-1, the complete variable domain is EPEVTQTPSHQVTQMGQEVILRCVPISNHLYFYWYRQILGQKVEFLVSFYNNEISEKSEIFDDQFSVERPDGSNFTLKIRSTKLEDSAMYFCASSGVLDTEAFFGQGTRLTVV.

At least ten counts were recorded for this clonotype. This rearrangement joins TRBV5-6 to TRBJ2-5; 7 bases align to TRBD2. The CDR3 sequence is 13 residues long. The germline V gene encodes CDR1 SGHDT and CDR2 YYEEEE. The J segment lost 4 bases and the V segment lost 4 bases, leaving 4 bases of the junction unmatched. This chain's CDR3 is CASSGRERETQYF. CDR3 nucleotides: TGTGCCAGCAGCGGGCGGGAGAGAGAGACCCAGTACTTC.

This clonotype occurred many times. The chain recombines TRBV6-2 or TRBV6-3 with TRBJ1-1, with D unresolved. This CDR3 has 13 amino acids. The V gene's germline CDR1 is MNHEY and CDR2 SVGEGT. Trimming removed 6 bases from V and 3 bases from J, with 11 bases in between. In DNA form, the CDR3 reads TGTGCCAGCAGACCGTCCGGAGACACTGAAGCTTTCTTT. Translation gives CASRPSGDTEAFF.

This clonotype was seen at least ten times. The chain carries TRBV29-1 and TRBJ2-1, with D possibly matching TRBD1 (6 bases). V was pared by 2 bases and J by 4 bases, with 12 bases between. Germline V gene lookup returns CDR1 SQVTM and CDR2 ANQGSEA. The CDR3 sequence is 14 residues long. The CDR3 protein is CSVERRGGYNEQFF. CDR3 DNA: TGCAGCGTTGAAAGGAGAGGGGGTTACAATGAGCAGTTCTTC.

This clonotype came up many times. This CDR3 is CSARDSDSYEQYF. The CDR3 nucleotides read TGCAGTGCTAGGGACAGCGACTCCTACGAGCAGTACTTC. This chain uses TRBV20-1 with TRBJ2-7; tentatively, D is TRBD1 (6 bases). V dropped 3 bases and J dropped 0 bases, with 9 bases sitting between them. CDR1 is DFQATT and CDR2 is SNEGSKA in the germline V gene (reference sequence). The CDR3 is made up of 13 amino acids.

This clonotype showed up just once. A much more abundant neighbour one base away suggests this may be a read error. This chain uses TRBV20-1 with TRBJ1-5; a possible D gene is TRBD1 (6 bases). The CDR3 sequence is 17 residues long. Germline V gives CDR1 DFQATT, CDR2 SNEGSKA (reference sequence). CDR3: CSARLGVDSYSNRPQHF. In nucleotides, the CDR3 is TGCAGTGCTAGATTGGGGGTGGACAGTTATAGCAATCGGCCCCAGCATTTT.

This clonotype was detected many times. This sequence joins TRBV7-6 and TRBJ2-6; D gene ambiguous. From germline, CDR1 is SGHVS and CDR2 FNYEAQ. Trimming left V 5 bases short and J 2 bases short, with 10 bases between. The CDR3 loop spans 15 amino acids. CDR3 amino acids: CASSPSFAGANVLTF. CDR3 nucleotides: TGTGCCAGCAGCCCGTCTTTCGCTGGGGCCAACGTCCTGACTTTC.

Many counts were recorded for this clonotype. CDR3 bases: TGTGCCAGCAGCGTATCTTCGCGGACTGAAGCTTTCTTT. Its translation: CASSVSSRTEAFF. The chain recombines TRBV9 with TRBJ1-1; D remains ambiguous. CDR1 is SGDLS and CDR2 is YYNGEE in the germline V gene. Trimming took 1 base from V and 5 from J, leaving 9 bases between them. CDR3 length: 13 amino acids.

A word on this clonotype: A read error is possible here, since a much larger clone lies one base away. The missing conserved phenylalanine or tryptophan at the end of this CDR3 makes a read error likely. The chain recombines TRBV29-1 with TRBJ2-7, with 14 bases lining up with TRBD2. CDR1 and CDR2 (germline): SQVTM, ANQGSEA. The CDR3 loop spans 15 amino acids. With 7 bases clipped from V and 3 bases from J, the junction kept 8 bases outside the gene matches. In nucleotides, the CDR3 is TGCAGCGCGTACGGACTAGCGGGAGGCCTCTACGAGCAGTACATC. Translated, it gives CSAYGLAGGLYEQYI.

This clonotype was counted ten times or more. The chain carries TRBV6-5 and TRBJ2-7; TRBD1 is a possible D gene (7 bases). Deletions cut 2 bases from V and 1 base from J, with 12 bases between. In germline, CDR1 is MNHEY, CDR2 SVGAGI. The CDR3 runs to 15 residues. CDR3 DNA: TGTGCCAGCAGTTACGGGGGGACAGCTTCCTACGAGCAGTACTTC. Translating it yields CASSYGGTASYEQYF.

This clonotype was detected many times. This chain links TRBV4-2 with TRBJ2-3, with 11 nucleotides matching TRBD1. Per germline, CDR1 LGHNA and CDR2 YNFKEQ. V was clipped by 1 base and J by 3 bases; unmatched bases: 6. CDR3 length: 17 amino acids. The CDR3: CASSQGAGTGGTDTQYF. For the CDR3, the DNA is TGTGCCAGCAGCCAAGGGGCGGGGACAGGGGGAACAGATACGCAGTATTTT.

In its sample, this clonotype was seen many times. Germline and junction disagree at one end, which may indicate a read error. This chain connects TRBV27 to TRBJ2-7; tentative D call: TRBD2 (5 bases). Germline V lookup: CDR1 MNHEY, CDR2 SMNVEV (reference sequence). This CDR3 comprises 14 residues. In DNA form, the CDR3 reads TGCGCCAGCAGCTTCGCGGGCTCCTCCTACGAGCAGTACTTC. Residues: CASSFAGSSYEQYF.

This clonotype was seen at least ten times. CDR3: CASSQAPWSTEAFF. As DNA, the CDR3 is TGCGCCAGCAGCCAAGCACCGTGGAGCACTGAAGCTTTCTTT. V and J are TRBV4-3 and TRBJ1-1; D is unclear. With 1 base removed from V and 4 bases from J, the gap between germline ends came to 10 bases. CDR3 size: 14 residues. CDR1 is LGHNA, CDR2 YSLEER, per germline.

This clonotype has a count of ten or more. The gene calls are TRBV6-6 and TRBJ2-1; D not resolved. V was pared by 5 bases and J by 7 bases, with 12 bases between. The CDR3 runs to 13 residues. CDR1 is MNHNY, CDR2 SVGAGI, per germline (reference sequence). DNA for the CDR3: TGTGCCAGCAGTATACTTGACGGTAATGAGCAGTTCTTC. As protein: CASSILDGNEQFF.

In this sample, this clonotype turned up many times. V is TRBV7-6 and J is TRBJ2-5; 10 nucleotides align to TRBD2. Germline CDR1 reads SGHVS; CDR2 reads FNYEAQ. J gave up 0 bases and V 5 bases, and 6 bases lay outside the gene matches. The CDR3 runs 16 residues. CDR3 nucleotides: TGTGCCAGCAGCACCCGGACTAGCGGCAACCAAGAGACCCAGTACTTC. Residues: CASSTRTSGNQETQYF.

As for this clonotype: The junction differs from germline at one of its ends, possibly a read error. This chain links TRBV6-5 with TRBJ2-2; D is tentatively TRBD1 or TRBD2 (5 bases each). Germline V CDR1 and CDR2: MNHEY, SVGAGI. This CDR3 has 14 amino acids. The CDR3 coding sequence is TGTGCCAGCAGTTATGATTCGGGGACCGGGGAGCTGTTCTTT. Amino acids: CASSYDSGTGELFF.

The sample holds many counts of this clonotype. This rearrangement joins TRBV10-3 to TRBJ2-3; unclear D gene. This CDR3 region has 12 residues. Germline values: CDR1 ENHRY, CDR2 SYGVKD. V lost 3 bases and J lost 6, with 7 bases in between. In DNA, the CDR3 is TGTGCCATCAGTGAAGAAGTCGATACGCAGTATTTT. Its translation: CAISEEVDTQYF.

This clonotype has only one observation. A much larger clone sits a single nucleotide away, making a read error possible. The chain recombines TRBV11-2 with TRBJ2-3; D gene unclear. Germline-derived CDR1 and CDR2 are SGHAT and FQNNGV. V was trimmed by 1 base and J by 4 bases, leaving 12 bases between them. This CDR3 has 15 residues. The CDR3 is CASSLGPGRSDTQYF. CDR3 nucleotide sequence: TGTGCCAGCAGCTTAGGACCGGGTCGGTCAGATACGCAGTATTTT.

The chain recombines TRBV7-9 with TRBJ2-4; D may match TRBD1 or TRBD2 (6 bases each). Germline CDR1 is SEHNR and CDR2 is FQNEAQ (reference sequence). The CDR3 totals 16 residues. V was shortened by 5 bases and J by 3 bases, with 17 bases between the two germline ends. CDR3 nucleotide sequence: TGTGCCAGCAGCCAGGGGAGGCCGGACTACAAAAACATTCAGTACTTC. It specifies CASSQGRPDYKNIQYF. Looking up the rest from reference TRBV7-9 and TRBJ2-4 gives the full variable domain: DTGVSQNPRHKITKRGQNVTFRCDPISEHNRLYWYRQTLGQGPEFLTYFQNEAQLEKSRLLSDRFSAERPKGSFSTLEIQRTEQGDSAMYLCASSQGRPDYKNIQYFGAGTRLSVL.

This clonotype was counted many times. The chain recombines TRBV4-3 with TRBJ2-7; weak D call: TRBD1 (6 bases). Looked up from germline, CDR1 is LGHNA and CDR2 is YSLEER. V lost 2 bases to trimming and J lost 2 bases, with 16 bases between them. The CDR3 is 16 residues long. CDR3 protein: CASSQSRDTIAYEQYF. CDR3 coding DNA: TGCGCCAGCAGCCAATCCCGGGACACTATAGCCTACGAGCAGTACTTC.

This clonotype was recorded many times. The V gene is TRBV7-6, the J gene TRBJ2-3; D gene uncertain. The CDR3 spans 15 residues. Germline CDR1 SGHVS, CDR2 FNYEAQ. V was trimmed by 1 base and J by 5 bases, leaving 13 bases between them. In DNA form, the CDR3 reads TGTGCCAGCAGCTTAGTGCCAGGCATGCGAGATACGCAGTATTTT. This gives the protein CASSLVPGMRDTQYF.

This clonotype was observed at least ten times. In nucleotides, the CDR3 is TGTGCCAGTAGTATCAGCACTGTCCCCCACAATGAGCAGTTCTTC. Amino acid sequence: CASSISTVPHNEQFF. The chain is built from TRBV19 and TRBJ2-1; D gene ambiguous. The ends were cut back, 3 bases at V and 5 bases at J, with 14 bases in the middle. The germline V gene encodes CDR1 LNHDA and CDR2 SQIVND (reference sequence). This CDR3 comprises 15 residues.

Many counts were recorded for this clonotype. J is TRBJ2-7 and V is TRBV29-1; D may be TRBD1 (5 bases). The germline V gene has CDR1 SQVTM and CDR2 ANQGSEA. This CDR3 has 14 residues. V shed 3 bases and J shed 0 bases, with 12 bases lying between them. The CDR3 region is CSVEVGQLSYEQYF. CDR3 in DNA: TGCAGCGTTGAGGTGGGGCAGCTCTCCTACGAGCAGTACTTC.

This clonotype was found once. Being one base from a much bigger clone, this may be a read error. The chain uses TRBV29-1 and TRBJ2-2, with no clear D. Germline V gene sequence: CDR1 SQVTM, CDR2 ANQGSEA. The ends were cut back, 5 bases at V and 7 bases at J, with 11 bases in the middle. The CDR3 contains 12 residues. CDR3 residues: CSVSSSGGELFF. CDR3 DNA: TGCAGCGTTAGCAGTTCGGGCGGGGAGCTGTTTTTT.

This clonotype showed up many times. J is TRBJ2-7 and V is TRBV29-1; 7 positions match TRBD1. This CDR3 is built from 12 residues. The germline V gene has CDR1 SQVTM and CDR2 ANQGSEA. The ends lost 7 bases at V and 1 base at J; junction bases unmatched: 4. CDR3: CSARDSSYEQYF. DNA for the CDR3: TGCAGCGCCCGGGACAGTTCCTACGAGCAGTACTTC.